This T cell receptor (beta chain) is from a study of memory CD4+ T cells and cytomegalovirus serostatus (dated by TCRdb to about 2019). For the study in its entirety: The cohort included around 33 healthy adults from Belgium, of whom 9 were CMV seropositive and 24 were CMV seronegative. CD4+ memory TCRbeta repertoires of a Belgian cohort with known cytomegalovirus serostatus were sequenced in order to replicate a published TCR-based CMV serostatus classifier.

The paper's findings and limits, for the study overall: Among the 150 or so previously reported CMV-associated TCRbeta sequences, some 70 showed up in the CD4+ memory repertoires, with each one found in between one and five individuals. The results were interpreted as suggesting that the CMV-associated TCR signature is mostly present in the CD4+ memory repertoire. For CMV serostatus prediction, a median bootstrapped AUC of 0.95 was reached with the original framework, and a median bootstrapped AUC of roughly 0.92 was reached with a US-trained random forest. On the Belgian cohort, the classifier based on the original framework reached a median bootstrapped AUC of nearly 0.97, with a 95% CI of 0.76-1.00. Unlike the original study, which covered naive and memory CD4+ and CD8+ populations, the Belgian study sequenced only CD4+CD45RO+ memory cells.

A FACSAria II was used to sort memory CD4+ T cells, defined as single viable CD3+CD4+CD8-CD45RO+ cells. CMV serostatus was assessed using a Roche Elecsys assay, by which serum IgG against CMV pp150, pp28, p38 and p52 was detected. Following thawing, total CD4+ T cells were enriched through positive selection using CD4 magnetic microbeads. The samples came from a separate study whose specific focus was interrogating the CD4+ T cell memory repertoire. Peripheral blood mononuclear cells were isolated and cryopreserved following standard operating procedures; serum was stored at -80 °C. CD3-PerCP (BW264/56), CD4-APC (RPA-T4), CD45RO-PE (UCHT1) and CD8-Pacific Orange (3B5) antibodies were used for staining, and non-viable cells were excluded with Sytox blue. From cysteine to phenylalanine, the CDR3 is 15 amino acids long. The kept DNA is CDR3 alone, 45 bases in frame from the first base. V lost 5 bases and J lost 5 bases, and the count of bases not matched to a germline gene is 9. From the germline V gene, CDR1 is SGHTA and CDR2 is FQGTGA.

As regards this clone: Which antigen it targets is not known. No base quality values were provided; no much bigger clone lies one nucleotide off.

The Quick-DNA Microprep Kit was used to extract genomic DNA from the sorted cells. Amplification of TCRbeta DNA was done with the immunoSEQ hsTCRbeta kit, following the protocol from the manufacturer. An Illumina MiSeq instrument was used to sequence the TCRbeta libraries. The authors processed their data as follows. After out-of-frame sequences were removed, around 2,200,000 distinct TCRbeta sequences remained, averaging about 67,000 per individual. Each individual was scored using the number of approximately 160 previously reported CMV-associated TCRbeta sequences that the individual carried and the total number of productive distinct TCRbeta sequences. A beta-binomial model was reimplemented in Python, and scikit-learn random forests with default parameters were trained on data from the US cohort. Classifier performance on the Belgian cohort was summarized as median AUC with percentile confidence intervals calculated over 10,000 bootstrap iterations. Entries here come from immuneACCESS through TCRdb and include only in-frame sequences with V and J called. Some clones fail to appear in such tables; in the studies checked, an unresolved V gene covers under half of the shortfall, and the cause of the remainder is unknown. The DNA gave D and trimming, while V, J and clone size come from that table. A total of roughly 60,000 clones appear in this sample, roughly four fifths of them only once. The ten largest make up 0.88% of the sample.

This receptor chain uses TRBV7-3 and TRBJ2-1; TRBD2 aligns with 7 central bases. The source material was memory CD4+ T cells from blood. The TCR sequence derives from an adult in good health and CMV-seronegative. CDR3 region: CASSATGTTHNEQFF. The nucleotide sequence reads TGTGCCAGCAGCGCTACCGGGACTACACACAATGAGCAGTTCTTC.